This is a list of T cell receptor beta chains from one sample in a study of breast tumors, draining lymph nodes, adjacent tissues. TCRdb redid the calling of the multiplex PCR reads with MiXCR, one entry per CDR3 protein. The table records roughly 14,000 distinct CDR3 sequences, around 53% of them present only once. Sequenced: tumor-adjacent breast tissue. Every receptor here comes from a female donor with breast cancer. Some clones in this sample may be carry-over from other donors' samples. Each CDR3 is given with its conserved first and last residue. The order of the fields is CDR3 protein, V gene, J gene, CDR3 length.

CDR3: CASSLGHTGELFF
V: TRBV12-3/TRBV12-4
J: TRBJ2-2
length: 13

CDR3: CASSQTDRAPEAFF
V: TRBV3-1
J: TRBJ1-1
length: 14

CDR3: CASSYSSGKNIQYF
V: TRBV6-6
J: TRBJ2-4
length: 14

CDR3: CASSGDYNYGYTF
V: TRBV2
J: TRBJ1-2
length: 13

CDR3: CASSSNTGTSQETQYF
V: TRBV7-9
J: TRBJ2-5
length: 16

CDR3: CSTRRDIAGELFF
V: TRBV29-1
J: TRBJ2-2
length: 13

CDR3: CSVEDAGDTQYF
V: TRBV29-1
J: TRBJ2-3
length: 12

CDR3: CASSFRGQGPEKLFF
V: TRBV12-3/TRBV12-4
J: TRBJ1-4
length: 15

CDR3: CSARGLADEPFF
V: TRBV20-1
J: TRBJ2-1
length: 12

CDR3: CASSEVRTENEQYF
V: TRBV6-1
J: TRBJ2-7
length: 14

CDR3: CATSDGRRGQETQYF
V: TRBV24-1
J: TRBJ2-5
length: 15

CDR3: CASSPDSQSSGNTIYF
V: TRBV5-1
J: TRBJ1-3
length: 16

CDR3: CASGLSARETQYF
V: TRBV12-5
J: TRBJ2-5
length: 13

CDR3: CAISESSRENSPLHF
V: TRBV10-3
J: TRBJ1-6
length: 15

CDR3: CASSLQGLATYEQYF
V: TRBV9
J: TRBJ2-7
length: 15

CDR3: CASSEPNEQFF
V: TRBV25-1
J: TRBJ2-1
length: 11

CDR3: CASSSYRGGPTDTQYF
V: TRBV27
J: TRBJ2-3
length: 16

CDR3: CAISDSGSSYNEQFF
V: TRBV10-3
J: TRBJ2-1
length: 15

CDR3: CAWSRQTGGYEQYF
V: TRBV30
J: TRBJ2-7
length: 14

CDR3: CASSLDREVGQPQHF
V: TRBV5-4
J: TRBJ1-5
length: 15

CDR3: CASSFAQGRGSGNTIYF
V: TRBV5-1
J: TRBJ1-3
length: 17

CDR3: CASSADRVPGELFF
V: TRBV11-2
J: TRBJ2-2
length: 14

CDR3: CSARRRSTTKETQYF
V: TRBV20-1
J: TRBJ2-5
length: 15

CDR3: CAGLGGRDQETPYF
V: TRBV24-1
J: TRBJ2-5
length: 14

CDR3: CASSSQPSYEQYF
V: TRBV27
J: TRBJ2-7
length: 13

CDR3: CASSSVTYEQYF
V: TRBV7-2
J: TRBJ2-7
length: 12

CDR3: CASSISFGRGSGNTIYF
V: TRBV19
J: TRBJ1-3
length: 17

CDR3: CSATSPNYGYTF
V: TRBV20-1
J: TRBJ1-2
length: 12

CDR3: CASRGQIRSTGELFF
V: TRBV2
J: TRBJ2-2
length: 15

CDR3: CASSLTDGYPQHF
V: TRBV7-8
J: TRBJ1-5
length: 13

CDR3: CASSESRATGYTF
V: TRBV10-1
J: TRBJ1-2
length: 13

CDR3: CASSVAPSSDEQYF
V: TRBV9
J: TRBJ2-7
length: 14

CDR3: CSAIGTAPVNFGEQYF
V: TRBV20-1
J: TRBJ2-7
length: 16

CDR3: CSARPFGRSSYNEQFF
V: TRBV20-1
J: TRBJ2-1
length: 16

CDR3: CSARGGGTQETQYF
V: TRBV20-1
J: TRBJ2-5
length: 14

CDR3: CASSLSGSSRGTQYF
V: TRBV5-1
J: TRBJ2-5
length: 15

CDR3: CSAQGRNEKLFF
V: TRBV20-1
J: TRBJ1-4
length: 12

CDR3: CASSVEGRQGAPTDTQYF
V: TRBV9
J: TRBJ2-3
length: 18

CDR3: CASIERGRLDEQFF
V: TRBV7-9
J: TRBJ2-1
length: 14

CDR3: CSVASSGDQPQHF
V: TRBV29-1
J: TRBJ1-5
length: 13

CDR3: CAISESRAREGTQYF
V: TRBV10-3
J: TRBJ2-5
length: 15

CDR3: CASSPKGSTRQETQYF
V: TRBV18
J: TRBJ2-5
length: 16

CDR3: CASSTPPGTTIVTQYF
V: TRBV19
J: TRBJ2-3
length: 16

CDR3: CSAREAEISYEQYF
V: TRBV20-1
J: TRBJ2-7
length: 14

CDR3: CASSQLGVGELFF
V: TRBV10-1
J: TRBJ2-2
length: 13

CDR3: CASSDPRGRRVRVTEAFF
V: TRBV7-9
J: TRBJ1-1
length: 18

CDR3: CSASGGQTTDTQYF
V: TRBV20-1
J: TRBJ2-3
length: 14

CDR3: CASSTPDRLQETQYF
V: TRBV2
J: TRBJ2-5
length: 15

CDR3: CASSPYRGTPYEQYF
V: TRBV6-5
J: TRBJ2-7
length: 15

CDR3: CASSDRDMSQPQHF
V: TRBV25-1
J: TRBJ1-5
length: 14

CDR3: CSARDPRDLLDTQYF
V: TRBV20-1
J: TRBJ2-3
length: 15

CDR3: CASSPGAYEQYF
V: TRBV7-3
J: TRBJ2-7
length: 12

CDR3: CASSSRLLAGGSGETQYF
V: TRBV10-3
J: TRBJ2-5
length: 18

CDR3: CASSYSSSYEQYF
V: TRBV6-5
J: TRBJ2-7
length: 13

CDR3: CASSLLAALNSPLHF
V: TRBV7-3
J: TRBJ1-6
length: 15

CDR3: CASKDTSVYGYTF
V: TRBV2
J: TRBJ1-2
length: 13

CDR3: CASSHGYTF
V: TRBV4-1
J: TRBJ1-2
length: 9